This TCR beta chain was sequenced for a study of blood T cell repertoires in COVID-19. Whole-study context: The United States, Italy and Spain supplied acute and convalescent COVID-19 samples.

In terms of age and location, participants ranged from roughly 18 to 90 years and lived in approximately 24 US areas. Cohort assignment relied on participant-reported clinical history. The CDR3 is 11 residues long. From germline, CDR1 is MGHDK and CDR2 SYGVNS. The V and J ends lost 6 bases and 5 bases respectively, with 7 bases between them. TCRdb keeps only in-frame clones here, not all; method: immunoSEQ multiplex PCR. The data contain some 210,000 clones, around 90% of them singletons. The origin of this receptor is a man aged 18 to 30 with acute COVID-19. V usage is TRBV25-1 and J usage is TRBJ2-5, with D perhaps matching TRBD2 (6 bases). Material: PBMCs or T cells enriched from blood (not recorded which). CDR3 DNA: TGTGCCAGCAGCCGGGGGGAGACCCAGTACTTC. Its protein is CASSRGETQYF.